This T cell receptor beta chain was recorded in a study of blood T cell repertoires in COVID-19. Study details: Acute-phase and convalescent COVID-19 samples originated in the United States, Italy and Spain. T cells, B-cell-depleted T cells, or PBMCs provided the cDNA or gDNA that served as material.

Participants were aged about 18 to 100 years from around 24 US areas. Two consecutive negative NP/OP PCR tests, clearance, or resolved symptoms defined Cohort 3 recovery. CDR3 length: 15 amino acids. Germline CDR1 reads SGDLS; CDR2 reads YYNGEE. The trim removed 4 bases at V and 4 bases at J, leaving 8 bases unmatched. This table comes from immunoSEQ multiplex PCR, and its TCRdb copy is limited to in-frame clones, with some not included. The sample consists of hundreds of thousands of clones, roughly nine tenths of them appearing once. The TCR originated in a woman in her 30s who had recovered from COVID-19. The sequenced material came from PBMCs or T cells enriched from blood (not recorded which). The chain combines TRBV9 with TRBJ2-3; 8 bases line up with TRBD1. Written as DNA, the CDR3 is TGTGCCAGCAGCCCCCGACAGGGGTTTGCAGATACGCAGTATTTT. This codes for CASSPRQGFADTQYF.